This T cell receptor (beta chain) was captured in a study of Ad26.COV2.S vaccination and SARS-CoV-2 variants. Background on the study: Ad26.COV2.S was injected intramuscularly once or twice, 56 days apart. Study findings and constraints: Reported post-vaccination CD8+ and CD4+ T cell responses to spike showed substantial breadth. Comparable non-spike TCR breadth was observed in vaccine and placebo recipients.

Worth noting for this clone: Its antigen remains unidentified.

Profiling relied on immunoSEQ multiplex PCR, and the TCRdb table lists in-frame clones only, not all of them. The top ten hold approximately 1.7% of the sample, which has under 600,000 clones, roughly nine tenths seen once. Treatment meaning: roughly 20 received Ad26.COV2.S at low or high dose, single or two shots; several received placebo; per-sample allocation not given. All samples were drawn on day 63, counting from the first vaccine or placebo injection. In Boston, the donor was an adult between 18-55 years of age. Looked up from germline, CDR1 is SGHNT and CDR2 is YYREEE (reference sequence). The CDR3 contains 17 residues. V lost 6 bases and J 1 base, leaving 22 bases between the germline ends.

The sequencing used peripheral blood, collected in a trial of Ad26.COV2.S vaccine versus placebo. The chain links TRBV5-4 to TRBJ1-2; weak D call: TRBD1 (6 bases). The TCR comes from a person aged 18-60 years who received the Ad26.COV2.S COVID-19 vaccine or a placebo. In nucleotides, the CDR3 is TGTGCCAGCACCCGGCGAACAGACAGGCCAATTAACTATGGCTACACCTTC. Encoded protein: CASTRRTDRPINYGYTF.